This TCR beta chain was identified in a study of T cell repertoires in cytomegalovirus infection. Study summary: Matching HLA type, along with CMV infection, was indicated by public TCR beta signatures. Study results and limitations: Ex vivo, HLA-C-restricted CMV-specific TCR beta clonotypes prevailed over the rest of the response. Of the TCR beta families, the public ones yielded a cumulative frequency that identified carriers of CMV plus the relevant HLA.

Germline V gene lookup returns CDR1 MDHEN and CDR2 SYDVKM. The CDR3 length is 17 residues. Germline trimming cut 5 bases from V and 0 bases from J; bases unmatched to any gene: 8. This clonotype was counted ten times or more. Antigen: not known. TCRdb reanalysed the reads using MiXCR and keeps one entry per CDR3 protein. Of about 76,000 distinct CDR3 sequences listed, more than 3% are singletons. This chain uses TRBV28 with TRBJ2-3, with 10 bases fitting TRBD1. The sequenced sample was PBMCs. This TCR was sampled from a human donor in good health (CMV status not recorded). Some clones in this sample may be carry-over from other donors' samples. CDR3 coding DNA: TGTGCCAGCAGTGGGACAGGGGACGTGGTGAGCACAGATACGCAGTATTTT. Residues: CASSGTGDVVSTDTQYF.